The next 18 T cell receptor beta chains were all read from a single sample in a study of T-cell memory formation after mild COVID-19. Via MiXCR, TCRdb re-called the 5' RACE reads, giving one row per CDR3 protein. The sample includes a few hundred thousand distinct CDR3 sequences, 8% to 11% of them seen just once. The specimen sequenced was PBMCs or a T cell subset sorted from them (not recorded which). The receptor set was obtained from a man aged 18 to 35 who had mild COVID-19 (a few samples of this study predate the infection). Cell type and time point are not known.

This clonotype was detected only a few times. This chain links TRBV10-3 with TRBJ2-7; 12 bases line up with TRBD2. The V segment lost 2 bases and the J segment 3 bases; nucleotides outside the gene matches: 5. The CDR3 extends over 16 amino acids. Germline V lookup: CDR1 ENHRY, CDR2 SYGVKD. The CDR3 is CAISEGPSGGVYEQYV. In nucleotides, the CDR3 is TGTGCCATCAGTGAGGGGCCTAGCGGGGGGGTCTACGAGCAGTACGTC.

This clonotype was observed many times. The gene calls are TRBV7-2 and TRBJ1-1; D possibly corresponds to TRBD1 (5 bases). V lost 2 bases and J 5 bases, leaving 9 bases between the germline ends. The CDR3 consists of 13 residues. Germline assignment: CDR1 SGHTA and CDR2 FQGNSA. The CDR3 nucleotides are TGTGCCAGCAGCTTACTGGGGGGGACTGAAGCTTTCTTT. This translates into CASSLLGGTEAFF.

Only a few counts were recorded for this clonotype. The CDR3 loop is CSVSGGATDTQYF. CDR3 nucleotides: TGCAGTGTTAGCGGGGGGGCCACAGATACGCAGTATTTT. The gene calls are TRBV20-1 and TRBJ2-3, with 11 nucleotides matching TRBD2. V dropped 7 bases and J dropped 2; count of bases not matched to a gene: 2. The CDR3 totals 13 residues. Germline V lookup: CDR1 DFQATT, CDR2 SNEGSKA (reference sequence).

V usage is TRBV6-5 and J usage is TRBJ1-6; D unresolved. Germline values: CDR1 MNHEY, CDR2 SVGAGI. The CDR3 runs 17 residues. V lost 10 bases and J 2 bases, leaving 21 bases between the germline ends. For the CDR3, the DNA is TGTGCCACTCAGGACCGCCTCTCAGTGACCTATAATTCACCCCTCCACTTT. This sequence encodes CATQDRLSVTYNSPLHF.

This clonotype was recorded many times. The chain has TRBV5-1 and TRBJ2-7; TRBD2 might be the D (5 bases). V lost 0 bases and J 3 bases, leaving 10 bases between the germline ends. The CDR3 contains 14 residues. Per germline, CDR1 SGHRS and CDR2 YFSETQ. The CDR3 nucleotides read TGCGCCAGCAGCTTGGCGGACTCAAGCTACGAGCAGTACTTC. Protein sequence: CASSLADSSYEQYF.

This clonotype was seen a few times. The chain's CDR3 is CASRAGSSREQYV. CDR3 nucleotide sequence: TGTGCCAGCAGGGCAGGATCCTCGCGGGAGCAGTACGTC. The chain joins TRBV5-6 to TRBJ2-7; D uncertain. There are 13 residues in the CDR3. The germline gives CDR1 SGHDT, CDR2 YYEEEE. V lost 5 bases and J lost 7, with 16 bases in between.

This clonotype turned up a few times. A junction boundary mismatches the germline segment, possibly from a read error. This chain uses TRBV28 with TRBJ1-1; 7 nucleotides line up with TRBD1. CDR3 length: 18 residues. Per germline, CDR1 MDHEN and CDR2 SYDVKM. The CDR3 sequence: CAGRSRGRGLSFKSEAFF. The CDR3 DNA reads as TGTGCCGGCAGATCCAGAGGTAGGGGGCTATCTTTTAAGAGTGAAGCTTTCTTT. The whole variable domain, remainder taken from reference TRBV28 and TRBJ1-1, is DVKVTQSSRYLVKRTGEKVFLECVQDMDHENMFWYRQDPGLGLRLIYFSYDVKMKEKGDIPEGYSVSREKKERFSLILESASTNQTSMYLCAGRSRGRGLSFKSEAFFGQGTRLTVV.

This clonotype was detected many times. The chain uses TRBV6-2 or TRBV6-3 and TRBJ2-5; D unclear. V gave up 8 bases and J gave up 5 bases, with 12 bases separating them. The CDR3 sequence is 12 residues long. Germline lookup yields CDR1 MNHEY and CDR2 SVGEGT. This CDR3 reads CASAASEETQYF. The DNA of the CDR3 is TGTGCCAGCGCCGCATCGGAGGAGACCCAGTACTTC.

The rearrangement uses TRBV19 and TRBJ1-1; 7 bases align to TRBD1. Germline values: CDR1 LNHDA, CDR2 SQIVND (reference sequence). This CDR3 is 12 amino acids long. V lost 10 bases to trimming and J lost 4 bases; unmatched junction nucleotides: 6. Written as DNA, the CDR3 is TGTGCCACACAGGGGTTGAGCACTGAAGCTTTCTTT. As protein: CATQGLSTEAFF. The full variable domain, with the rest looked up from reference TRBV19 and TRBJ1-1, is DGGITQSPKYLFRKEGQNVTLSCEQNLNHDAMYWYRQDPGQGLRLIYYSQIVNDFQKGDIAEGYSVSREKKESFPLTVTSAQKNPTAFYLCATQGLSTEAFFGQGTRLTVV.

This clonotype was seen repeatedly, ten times or more. This chain links TRBV15 with TRBJ2-1, with no clear D. This CDR3 has 14 amino acids. The V gene's germline CDR1 is LNHNV and CDR2 YYDKDF (reference sequence). Deletions cut 0 bases from V and 12 bases from J, with 15 bases between. CDR3 residues: CATSRDSGPVRQFF. The CDR3 DNA reads TGTGCCACCAGCAGAGATTCGGGCCCGGTCAGGCAGTTCTTC.

The chain uses TRBV11-1 and TRBJ1-3; the D gene is possibly TRBD1 (5 bases). Trimming cost V 8 bases and J 7 bases, with 12 bases left between them. Germline CDR1 reads SGHAT; CDR2 reads FQDESV (reference sequence). The CDR3 loop spans 12 amino acids. The CDR3 protein is CASGGRRNTIYF. The DNA of the CDR3 is TGTGCCAGCGGGGGACGGCGGAACACCATATATTTT.

Many counts were recorded for this clonotype. The genes are TRBV2 and TRBJ1-5; 8 nucleotides agree with TRBD1. Germline CDR1 and CDR2: SNHLY and FYNNEI. After removal of 5 bases from V and 6 bases from J, the junction contained 6 bases not matched to a gene. This CDR3 contains 14 residues. The CDR3 protein is CASSPGTGRQPQHF. CDR3 in DNA: TGTGCCAGCAGTCCCGGGACAGGACGTCAGCCCCAGCATTTT.

This clonotype was found a few times. The chain joins TRBV27 to TRBJ1-6, with 8 bases matching TRBD1. The germline CDR1 and CDR2 sequences are MNHEY and SMNVEV (reference sequence). This CDR3 has 15 amino acids. The J segment lost 7 bases and the V segment lost 0 bases, leaving 2 bases of the junction unmatched. The CDR3 nucleotides are TGTGCCAGCAGTTTATCCGGGACAGGCAATTCACCCCTCCACTTT. This sequence encodes CASSLSGTGNSPLHF.

This clonotype is deemed medium-sized. This rearrangement joins TRBV5-1 to TRBJ1-3, with D possibly matching TRBD1 (5 bases). The CDR3 runs 16 residues. V lost 0 bases and J 0 bases, leaving 10 bases between the germline ends. Per the germline V gene, CDR1 is SGHRS and CDR2 is YFSETQ. The CDR3 sequence is CASSLAAGTSGNTIYF. The CDR3 DNA reads TGCGCCAGCAGCTTGGCCGCGGGGACCTCTGGAAACACCATATATTTT.

This clonotype showed up just a few times. V gene TRBV30 combines with J gene TRBJ2-7; a weak D match, TRBD2 (6 bases). Trimming took 1 base from V and 4 from J, leaving 8 bases between them. The CDR3 is made up of 12 amino acids. Germline CDR1 is GTSNPN and CDR2 is SVGIG (reference sequence). CDR3 sequence: CAWSAAGYEQYF. The CDR3, as DNA: TGTGCCTGGAGTGCTGCGGGATACGAGCAGTACTTC. Filled out from reference TRBV30 and TRBJ2-7, the complete variable domain reads SQTIHQWPATLVQPVGSPLSLECTVEGTSNPNLYWYRQAAGRGLQLLFYSVGIGQISSEVPQNLSASRPQDRQFILSSKKLLLSDSGFYLCAWSAAGYEQYFGPGTRLTVT.

There are many counts of this clonotype. V gene TRBV5-1 combines with J gene TRBJ2-2; 10 bases fit TRBD2. The trim removed 2 bases at V and 7 bases at J, leaving 5 bases unmatched. Germline V lookup: CDR1 SGHRS, CDR2 YFSETQ. The CDR3 totals 15 residues. CDR3 amino acids: CASSFQRGGDGELFF. The CDR3 DNA reads TGCGCCAGCAGCTTCCAGCGGGGGGGCGACGGGGAGCTGTTTTTT.

The chain recombines TRBV7-9 with TRBJ1-5; tentative D call: TRBD1 (5 bases). Germline V gene sequence: CDR1 SEHNR, CDR2 FQNEAQ (reference sequence). The V end lost 1 base, the J end lost 3 bases, and 7 bases lay between the germline ends. The CDR3 is 14 amino acids. The chain's CDR3 is CASSLEQDNQPQHF. CDR3 coding DNA: TGTGCCAGCAGCTTAGAACAGGACAATCAGCCCCAGCATTTT.

The chain combines TRBV18 with TRBJ1-5, with 8 nucleotides matching TRBD1. From germline, CDR1 is KGHSH and CDR2 LQKENI. The CDR3 is 18 amino acids. V shed 1 base, J shed 1 base, and the junction held 9 bases outside the gene matches. CDR3 residues: CASSPRSPDRESNQPQHF. CDR3 bases: TGTGCCAGCTCACCACGCTCCCCGGACAGGGAAAGCAATCAGCCCCAGCATTTT.